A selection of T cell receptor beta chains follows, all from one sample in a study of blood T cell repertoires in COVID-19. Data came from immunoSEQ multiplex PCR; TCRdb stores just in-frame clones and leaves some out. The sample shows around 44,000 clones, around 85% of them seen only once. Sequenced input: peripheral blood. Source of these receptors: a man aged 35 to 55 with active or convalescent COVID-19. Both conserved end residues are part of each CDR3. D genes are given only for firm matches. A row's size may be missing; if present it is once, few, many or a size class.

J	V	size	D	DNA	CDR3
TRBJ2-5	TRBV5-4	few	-	TGTGCCAGCAGCTTGGCCCACTTTGGGAGTCAGACCCAGTACTTC	CASSLAHFGSQTQYF
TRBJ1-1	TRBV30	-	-	TGTGCCTGGAGTGTTATGGAGACTGAAGCTTTCTTT	CAWSVMETEAFF
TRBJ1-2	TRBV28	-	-	TGTGCCAGCAGTTTAATGTCTGGGGCGGGGGGCTACACCTTC	CASSLMSGAGGYTF
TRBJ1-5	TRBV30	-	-	TGTGCCTGGTCGCCGGGACTGACTACGGAACCCCAGCATTTT	CAWSPGLTTEPQHF
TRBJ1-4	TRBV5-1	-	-	TGCGCCAGCAGCTTGGGAGCAACTAATGAAAAACTGTTTTTT	CASSLGATNEKLFF
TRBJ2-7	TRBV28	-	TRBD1	TGTGCCAGCAGCCCTGGGACAGGAAATTTCCACGAGCAGTACTTC	CASSPGTGNFHEQYF
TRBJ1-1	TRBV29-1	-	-	TGCAGCGCAGGGCAGGGTTCGACCACTGAAGCTTTCTTT	CSAGQGSTTEAFF
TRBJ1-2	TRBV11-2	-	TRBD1	TGTGCCAGCAGTTGGGACAGGGGGCTCTCGGGCTACACCTTC	CASSWDRGLSGYTF
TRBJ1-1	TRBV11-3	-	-	TGTGCCAGCAGCCGGGGGGACACGATGAACACTGAAGCTTTCTTT	CASSRGDTMNTEAFF
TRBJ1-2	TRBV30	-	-	TGTGCCTGGAGTGCAGGTTATTATGGCTACACCTTC	CAWSAGYYGYTF
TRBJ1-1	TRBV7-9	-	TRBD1	TGTGCCAGCAGCTTAGGGACAGGGAAGTGGAACACTGAAGCTTTCTTT	CASSLGTGKWNTEAFF